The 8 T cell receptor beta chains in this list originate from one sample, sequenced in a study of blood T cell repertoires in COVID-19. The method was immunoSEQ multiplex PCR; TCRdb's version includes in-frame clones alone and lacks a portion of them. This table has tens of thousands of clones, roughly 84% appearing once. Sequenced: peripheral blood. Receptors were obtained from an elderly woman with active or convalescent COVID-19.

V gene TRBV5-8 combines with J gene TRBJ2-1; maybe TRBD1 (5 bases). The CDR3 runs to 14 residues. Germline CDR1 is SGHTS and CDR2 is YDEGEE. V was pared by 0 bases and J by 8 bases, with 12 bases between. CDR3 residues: CASSLARASHEQFF. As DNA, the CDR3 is TGTGCCAGCAGCTTGGCCAGGGCTAGTCATGAGCAGTTCTTC.

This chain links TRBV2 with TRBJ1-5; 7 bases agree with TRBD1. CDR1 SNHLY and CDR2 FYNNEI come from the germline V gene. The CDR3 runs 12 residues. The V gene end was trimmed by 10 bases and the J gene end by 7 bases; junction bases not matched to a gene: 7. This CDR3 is CATHRGKQPQHF. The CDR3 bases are TGTGCCACCCACAGGGGAAAGCAGCCCCAGCATTTT.

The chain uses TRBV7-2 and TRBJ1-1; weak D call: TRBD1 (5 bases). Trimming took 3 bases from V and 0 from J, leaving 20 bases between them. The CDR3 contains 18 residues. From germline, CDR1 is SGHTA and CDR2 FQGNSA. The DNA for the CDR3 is TGTGCCAGCAGCTTTTTGATCAGGGTTTCGGGCATGAACACTGAAGCTTTCTTT. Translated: CASSFLIRVSGMNTEAFF.

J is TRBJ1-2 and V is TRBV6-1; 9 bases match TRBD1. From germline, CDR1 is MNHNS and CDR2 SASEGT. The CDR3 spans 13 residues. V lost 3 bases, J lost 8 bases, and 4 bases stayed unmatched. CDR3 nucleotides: TGTGCCAGCAGTGACCGGGACAGGGCCGGCTACACCTTC. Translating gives CASSDRDRAGYTF.

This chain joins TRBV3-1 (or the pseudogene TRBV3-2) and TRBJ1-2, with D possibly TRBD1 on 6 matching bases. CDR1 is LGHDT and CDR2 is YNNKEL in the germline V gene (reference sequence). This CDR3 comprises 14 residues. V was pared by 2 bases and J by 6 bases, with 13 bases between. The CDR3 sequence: CASSQWDMYHGYTF. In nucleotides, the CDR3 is TGTGCCAGCAGCCAATGGGACATGTATCATGGCTACACCTTC.

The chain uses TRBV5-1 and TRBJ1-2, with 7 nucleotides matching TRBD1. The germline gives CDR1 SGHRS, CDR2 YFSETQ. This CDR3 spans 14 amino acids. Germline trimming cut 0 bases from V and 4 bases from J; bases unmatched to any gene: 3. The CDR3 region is CASSLEGQLYGYTF. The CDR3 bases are TGCGCCAGCAGCTTGGAGGGACAGCTCTATGGCTACACCTTC.

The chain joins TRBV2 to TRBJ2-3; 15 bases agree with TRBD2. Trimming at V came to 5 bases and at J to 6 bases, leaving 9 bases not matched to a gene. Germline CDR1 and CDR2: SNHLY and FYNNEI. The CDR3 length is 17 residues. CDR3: CASSSGLAGGDTDTQYF. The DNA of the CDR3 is TGTGCCAGCAGTTCAGGACTAGCGGGGGGGGACACGGATACGCAGTATTTT.

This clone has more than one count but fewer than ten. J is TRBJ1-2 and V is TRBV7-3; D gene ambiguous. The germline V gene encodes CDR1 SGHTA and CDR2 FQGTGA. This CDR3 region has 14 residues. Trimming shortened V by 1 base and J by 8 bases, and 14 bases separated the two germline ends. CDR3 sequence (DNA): TGTGCCAGCAGCTTAAGTTCCGGGAATGGAGGCTACACCTTC. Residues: CASSLSSGNGGYTF.